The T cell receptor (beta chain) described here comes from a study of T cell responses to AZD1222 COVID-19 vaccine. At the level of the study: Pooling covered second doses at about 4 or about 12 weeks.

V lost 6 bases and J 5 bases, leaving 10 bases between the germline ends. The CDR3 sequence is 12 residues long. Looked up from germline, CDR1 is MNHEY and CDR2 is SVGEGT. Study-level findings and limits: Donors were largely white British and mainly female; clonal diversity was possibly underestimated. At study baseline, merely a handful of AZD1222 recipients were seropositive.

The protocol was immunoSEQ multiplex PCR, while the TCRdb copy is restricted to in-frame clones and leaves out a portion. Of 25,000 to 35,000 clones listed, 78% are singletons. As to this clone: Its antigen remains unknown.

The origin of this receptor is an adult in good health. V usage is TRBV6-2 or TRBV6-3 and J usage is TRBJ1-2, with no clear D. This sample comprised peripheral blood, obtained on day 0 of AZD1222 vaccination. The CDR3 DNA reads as TGTGCCAGCAGCAACACACGGTATGGCTACACCTTC. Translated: CASSNTRYGYTF.